Here is one T cell receptor beta chain with its context. This specimen comes from a study of T cells in tumors after PD-1 blockade. Looking at the study overall: Patients had no prior checkpoint blockade, systemic immunosuppressants, or anti-cancer therapy within 4 weeks. Some patients also took daily vismodegib 150 mg during anti-PD-1 treatment. Mean per blood sample: about 110,000 templates (roughly 22,000-257,772), 36,536 unique clonotypes.

In germline, CDR1 is SGHRS, CDR2 YFSETQ. The CDR3 has 17 amino acids. Trimming cost V 4 bases and J 0 bases, with 18 bases left between them. Only in-frame clones appear in the TCRdb table, and some are missing; sequencing was by immunoSEQ multiplex PCR. The data show approximately 47,000 clones, with around four fifths seen just once and 7.5% to 9.5% held by the top ten. This clonotype was sampled from a human donor with advanced basal cell or squamous cell carcinoma (not recorded which). The chain links TRBV5-1 to TRBJ2-3; no firm D call. Sequenced material: PBMCs, taken before anti-PD-1 therapy. CDR3 bases: TGCGCCAGCAGCCCGGGTCCGCCTGGCACTAGCACAGATACGCAGTATTTT. Protein: CASSPGPPGTSTDTQYF.